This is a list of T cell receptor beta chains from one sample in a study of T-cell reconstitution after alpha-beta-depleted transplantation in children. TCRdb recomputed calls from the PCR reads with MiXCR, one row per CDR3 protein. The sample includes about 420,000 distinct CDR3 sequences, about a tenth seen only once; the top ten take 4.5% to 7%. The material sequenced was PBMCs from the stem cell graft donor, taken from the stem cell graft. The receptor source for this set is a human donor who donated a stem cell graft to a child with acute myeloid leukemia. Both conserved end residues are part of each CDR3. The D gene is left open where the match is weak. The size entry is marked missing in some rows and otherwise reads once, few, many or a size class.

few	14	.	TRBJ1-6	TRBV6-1	CASTDAGRNSPLHF	TGTGCCAGCACCGACGCCGGACGGAATTCACCCCTCCACTTT
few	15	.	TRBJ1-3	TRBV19	CASSTPTGSGNTIYF	TGTGCCAGTAGTACCCCGACCGGATCTGGAAACACCATATATTTT
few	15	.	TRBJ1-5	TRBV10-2	CASSESSGEDQPQHF	TGCGCCAGCAGTGAGTCGTCGGGGGAGGATCAGCCCCAGCATTTT
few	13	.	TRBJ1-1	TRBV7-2	CASSVSRDVEAFF	TGTGCCAGCAGCGTAAGCCGGGATGTTGAAGCTTTCTTT
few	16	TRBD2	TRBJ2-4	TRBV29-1	CSVFPGGVRAKNIQYF	TGCAGCGTTTTTCCCGGGGGGGTGAGGGCCAAAAACATTCAGTACTTC
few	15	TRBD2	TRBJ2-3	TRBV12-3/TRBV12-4	CASSPGGLAVDTQYF	TGTGCCAGCAGCCCAGGGGGACTAGCGGTGGATACGCAGTATTTT
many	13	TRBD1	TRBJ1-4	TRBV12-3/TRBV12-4	CASSLAGTEKLFF	TGTGCCAGCAGTTTGGCCGGGACAGAGAAACTGTTTTTT
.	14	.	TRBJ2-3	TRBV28	CASKWGTSTDTQYF	TGTGCCAGCAAATGGGGGACGAGCACAGATACGCAGTATTTT
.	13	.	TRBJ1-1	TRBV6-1	CASRFGLNTEAFF	TGTGCCAGCAGATTTGGACTGAACACTGAAGCTTTCTTT
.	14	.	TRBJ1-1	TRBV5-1	CASSEQGPNTEAFF	TGCGCCAGCAGCGAACAGGGCCCGAACACTGAAGCTTTCTTT
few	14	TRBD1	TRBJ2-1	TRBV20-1	CSAPEGGPYNEQFF	TGCAGTGCCCCGGAAGGGGGCCCCTACAATGAGCAGTTCTTC
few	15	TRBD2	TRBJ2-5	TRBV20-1	CSAILAGAPRETQYF	TGCAGTGCTATTTTAGCGGGAGCACCCCGAGAGACCCAGTACTTC
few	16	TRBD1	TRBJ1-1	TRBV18	CASSPGTGPSNTEAFF	TGTGCCAGCTCACCAGGGACAGGGCCATCGAACACTGAAGCTTTCTTT
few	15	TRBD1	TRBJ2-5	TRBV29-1	CSVEGGDRVEETQYF	TGCAGCGTTGAAGGGGGCGACAGGGTTGAAGAGACCCAGTACTTC
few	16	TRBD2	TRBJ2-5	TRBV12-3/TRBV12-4	CASSPNGLAGQETQYF	TGTGCCAGCAGTCCAAATGGACTAGCGGGCCAAGAGACCCAGTACTTC
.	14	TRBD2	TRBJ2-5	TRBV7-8	CASRQKRGGGTQYF	TGTGCCAGCCGCCAAAAGCGGGGGGGCGGGACCCAGTACTTC
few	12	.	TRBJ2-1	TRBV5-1	CASSLFPGQQFF	TGCGCCAGCAGCTTGTTCCCGGGTCAGCAGTTCTTC
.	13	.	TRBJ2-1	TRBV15	CATSREMGHEQFF	TGTGCCACCAGCAGAGAGATGGGGCATGAGCAGTTCTTC
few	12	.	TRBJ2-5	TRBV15	CATSQGTQTQYF	TGTGCCACCAGTCAGGGTACGCAGACCCAGTACTTC
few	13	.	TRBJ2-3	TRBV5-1	CASFPSDQGTQYF	TGCGCCAGCTTTCCTTCTGACCAGGGAACGCAGTATTTT
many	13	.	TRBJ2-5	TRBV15	CATSRDELETQYF	TGTGCCACCAGCAGAGATGAGTTGGAGACCCAGTACTTC
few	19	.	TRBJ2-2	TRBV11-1	CASSSWDPYRGTNTGELFF	TGTGCCAGCAGCTCATGGGACCCCTATAGGGGTACGAACACCGGGGAGCTGTTTTTT
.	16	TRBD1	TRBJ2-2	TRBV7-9	CASSFYTGAWAGELFF	TGTGCCAGCAGCTTCTACACAGGGGCATGGGCCGGGGAGCTGTTTTTT
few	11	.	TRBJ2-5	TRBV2	CASTYKETQYF	TGTGCCAGCACATACAAAGAGACCCAGTACTTC
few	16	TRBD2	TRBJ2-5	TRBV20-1	CSARDLTSGVQETQYF	TGCAGTGCTAGAGATCTGACTAGCGGGGTCCAAGAGACCCAGTACTTC
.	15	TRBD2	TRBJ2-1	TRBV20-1	CSARDSSGRAGEQFF	TGCAGTGCTAGAGATTCCAGCGGGAGGGCCGGGGAGCAGTTCTTC
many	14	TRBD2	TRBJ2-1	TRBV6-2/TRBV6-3	CASSYGRLAGEQFF	TGTGCCAGCAGTTACGGGAGACTAGCGGGGGAGCAGTTCTTC
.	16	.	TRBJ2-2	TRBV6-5	CASSYAYRANTGELFF	TGTGCCAGCAGTTACGCGTACAGGGCGAACACCGGGGAGCTGTTTTTT
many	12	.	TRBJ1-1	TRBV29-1	CSVVYGSTEAFF	TGCAGCGTTGTCTATGGGAGCACTGAAGCTTTCTTT